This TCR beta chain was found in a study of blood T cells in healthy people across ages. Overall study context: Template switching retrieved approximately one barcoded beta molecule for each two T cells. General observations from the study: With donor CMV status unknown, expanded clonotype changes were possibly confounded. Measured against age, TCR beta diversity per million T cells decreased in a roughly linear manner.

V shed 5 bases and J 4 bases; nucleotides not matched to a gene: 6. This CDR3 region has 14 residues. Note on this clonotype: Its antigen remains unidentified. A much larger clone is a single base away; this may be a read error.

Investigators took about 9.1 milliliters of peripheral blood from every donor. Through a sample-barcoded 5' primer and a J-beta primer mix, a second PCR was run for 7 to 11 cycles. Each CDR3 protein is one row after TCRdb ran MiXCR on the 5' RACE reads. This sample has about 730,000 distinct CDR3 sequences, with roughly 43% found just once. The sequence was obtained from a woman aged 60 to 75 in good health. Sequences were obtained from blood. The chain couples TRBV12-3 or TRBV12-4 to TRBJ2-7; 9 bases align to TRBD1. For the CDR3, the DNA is TGTGCCAGCAGTACCGGGACAGGGATGTACGAGCAGTACTTC. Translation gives CASSTGTGMYEQYF.